The T cell receptor (beta chain) under discussion was sequenced for a study of shared clonotypes between healthy human individuals. V lost 1 base to trimming and J lost 3 bases, with 12 bases between them. This CDR3 comprises 15 residues. Germline CDR1 and CDR2: SGHDT and YYEEEE. With regard to this clone: The antigen is unknown.

As defined, naive CD8 cells were CD45RO-negative and positively selected for CCR7, with terminally differentiated effector memory CD45RA+ cells excluded. Study conclusions and caveats: Expectations were that clonotype sharing among donors would be affected by sequencing depth. A reduction in generation probabilities was seen for non-shared clonotypes relative to those shared by all four donors. Memory subsets generally showed smaller estimated richness than naive subsets did.

Data came from immunoSEQ multiplex PCR; TCRdb stores just in-frame clones and leaves some out. The sample comprises about 700,000 clones, about 91% of which are singletons, and roughly 24% rests with the top ten. The chain has TRBV5-6 and TRBJ2-3, with a possible D match to TRBD2 (6 bases). The source is a man aged 30-40 years in good health. The source material was naive CD8+ T cells sorted from blood. CDR3 protein: CASSLLGGLTDTQYF. The CDR3 DNA sequence: TGTGCCAGCAGCTTGCTGGGGGGTCTTACAGATACGCAGTATTTT.